This T cell receptor beta chain was captured by sequencing in a study of post-analysis software for immune sequencing data. As for the study in general: The courses of disease that were included comprised relapsing-remitting, secondary progressive and progressive-relapsing multiple sclerosis. General study points: Analysis by F measure revealed that same-batch samples clustered strongly together. Multiple sclerosis patients had significantly lower normalized Chao1 diversity than controls. In patients, roughly five TRBV segments were more frequent than in controls, with TRBV5-6, TRBV5-1 and TRBV20-1 among them.

Trimming shortened V by 3 bases and J by 1 base, and 6 bases separated the two germline ends. CDR1 is DFQATT and CDR2 is SNEGSKA in the germline V gene (reference sequence). This CDR3 comprises 12 residues. Prepared TCR beta cDNA libraries contained unique molecular identifiers. TCRdb recomputed calls from the PCR reads with MiXCR, one row per CDR3 protein. This table holds approximately 730,000 distinct CDR3 sequences, 25% to 30% found once. This clonotype has a handful of counts. Its matching antigen is unknown. Sequenced input: blood. The chain joins TRBV20-1 to TRBJ1-1; D is uncertain. The sequence derives from a girl aged 5 to 17 with multiple sclerosis. The CDR3 region is CSARGKNTEAFF. The CDR3, as DNA: TGCAGTGCTAGGGGTAAGAACACTGAAGCTTTCTTT.